This T cell receptor (beta chain) derives from a study of blood T cell repertoires in COVID-19. Study information: Both acute and convalescent COVID-19 samples were obtained from the United States, Italy and Spain. T cells, B-cell-depleted T cells, or PBMCs supplied cDNA or gDNA.

Original data processing: Reference gene primers were amplified, and this amplification served to estimate nucleated cell counts. The method was immunoSEQ multiplex PCR; TCRdb's version includes in-frame clones alone and lacks a portion of them. That table is the source of V, J and clone size, and D and trimming were worked out from the DNA. The repertoire includes around 250,000 clones, approximately 82% of them detected once, and 5.7% sits in the top ten. The receptor's source is an elderly man with acute or convalescent COVID-19. Sequencing used peripheral blood.

The CDR3 reads CASSLSGRGDGYTF. Here the CDR3 DNA reads TGTGCCAGCAGTTTATCGGGCAGGGGGGATGGCTACACCTTC. This chain uses TRBV28 with TRBJ1-2, with 7 bases fitting TRBD1. This CDR3 region has 14 residues. Germline CDR1 and CDR2: MDHEN and SYDVKM. V was pared by 1 base and J by 6 bases, with 5 bases of the junction left unmatched.